The clone carrying this T cell receptor beta chain was recorded a few times. Its antigen is as yet unknown. This sample is drawn from a study of T-cell memory formation after mild COVID-19. Whole-study findings and limits: Shrinking CD4+ clones were chiefly CM and EM; CD8+ ones were chiefly EMRA. A subset of responding clones appeared in pre-infection memory, suggesting cross-reactive memory joined.

TCRdb recomputed calls from the 5' RACE reads with MiXCR, one row per CDR3 protein. The table has about 360,000 distinct CDR3 sequences, around 14% seen once. The origin of this receptor is a man aged 18 to 29 who had mild COVID-19 (a few samples of this study predate the infection). Cell type and time point are not known. Sequencing was performed on PBMCs or a T cell subset sorted from them (not recorded which).

CDR3 bases: TGTGCCATCAGTAAGAACGGGGACTACGAGCAGTACGTC. It yields the protein CAISKNGDYEQYV. The chain couples TRBV10-3 to TRBJ2-7, with D possibly being TRBD2 (5 bases). V lost 5 bases and J 3 bases, leaving 11 bases between the germline ends. Germline-derived CDR1 and CDR2 are ENHRY and SYGVKD. The CDR3 covers 13 residues.